The sequence of this T cell receptor beta chain was determined in a study of identical twins. Study-wide points: Out-of-frame alpha sequences that twins shared showed excess low generation probability. Cord blood's abundant beta clonotypes had fewer insertions, unlike memory repertoires. Zero-insertion analyses might be partly confounded by invariant T cells like MAIT and iNKT.

Using its own MiXCR run on the 5' RACE reads, TCRdb lists one record per CDR3 protein. The sample contains around 680,000 distinct CDR3 sequences, roughly 8% of which appear only once. The CDR3 spans 17 residues. V dropped 4 bases and J dropped 1; count of bases not matched to a gene: 6. Germline V gives CDR1 SGHTA, CDR2 FQGNSA. Concerning this clonotype itself: Its antigen is not known.

The sample was also reused in another study, on yellow fever vaccine responses in identical twins.

Material for sequencing was PBMCs. The chain joins TRBV7-2 to TRBJ2-7, with 14 positions matching TRBD2. This clonotype was sampled from a young woman in good health. The CDR3 DNA sequence: TGTGCCAGCAGCTCAGGGACTAGCGGGAGTAGGTCCTACGAGCAGTACTTC. Translation gives CASSSGTSGSRSYEQYF. Full variable domain (rest looked up from reference TRBV7-2 and TRBJ2-7): GAGVSQSPSNKVTEKGKDVELRCDPISGHTALYWYRQSLGQGLEFLIYFQGNSAPDKSGLPSDRFSAERTGGSVSTLTIQRTQQEDSAVYLCASSSGTSGSRSYEQYFGPGTRLTVT.